The present TCR beta chain was sequenced within a study of T cells in women clearing cervical HPV infection (dated by TCRdb to the late 2010s). Turning to the overall study: The cases were roughly 25 women with histologically confirmed HPV16-related CIN3 or worse, and 2 of these cases were invasive cancers. The 20 to 25 controls were women who cleared a single incident HPV16 infection within 12 months without developing precancer or cancer. Case blood was taken at the visit when the lesion was first identified, whereas control blood was taken when infection was no longer detected. For cases, a median interval of approximately 150 days, with an interquartile range of 90 to 200 days, was observed between lesion detection and blood sampling. Since HLA typing was available for only a few women, HLA type could not be ruled out as a confounder. An exploratory proof-of-principle case-control study, nested within the Guanacaste HPV Natural History Study in Costa Rica, was conducted to compare TCR repertoires across cervical HPV16 outcomes. Cases and controls were matched on year of sample collection and on age within five years. Cases had a median age of about 34 years compared with 38 for controls, and baseline characteristics showed no significant differences between the groups. In the parent cohort, about 10,000 women aged 18 or older were enrolled in Guanacaste, Costa Rica, during about 1993 to 1995 and then followed for less than 8 years. Quality controls consisted of five blinded duplicates per group, for a total of some 60 samples made up of approximately 50 participants and roughly ten replicates.

Results and caveats for the whole study, not just this receptor: The cross-sectional design could not show whether the associations came before the infection or were a result of it, and neither effector/memory subsets nor HPV-specific T cells were isolated. Because T-cell numbers per sample were unknown, differences in richness could reflect varying T-cell content rather than repertoire biology. Cases had lower TRBV6-7 relative abundance than controls (approximately 0.11% versus 0.16%; Bonferroni P = 0.0008). TCR repertoire richness was significantly higher in CIN3+ cases than in controls across sequencing depths, while evenness did not differ. By combining richness with V gene abundances, random forest classifiers separated cases from controls with an estimated AUC of 0.83.

TCR beta CDR3 regions were amplified by multiplex PCR from an average of about 1,100 ng genomic DNA per sample using the immunoSEQ assay. Primer bias was corrected in the assay by using a complete synthetic TCR repertoire to establish an amplification baseline. Amplicons were sequenced on the Illumina platform. Concerning the study's data processing: Sequences were error-corrected by clustering with frequency ratios and a modified nearest-neighbor algorithm, then analyzed in the immunoSEQ Analyzer with IMGT gene definitions. At each rarefaction depth, TCR richness and evenness were averaged across 20 rarefaction repeats, and any sample with fewer sequences than the depth was left out. Wilcoxon rank sum tests with FDR correction were used to compare relative abundances of V, D and J genes between the groups. Blinded duplicates gave an intraclass correlation of approximately 96% for TCR richness and an average of around 76% across 66 gene segments. The clones in this table, taken by TCRdb from immuneACCESS, are in-frame only. Not every clone is retained; where verified, under half of the shortfall comes from an unresolved V gene, and the cause of the rest is unknown. The V and J calls and clone size were taken over from that table, and D and trimming were inferred from the DNA. The table of this sample itemizes roughly 15,000 clones. Around 10% of the sample is held by the ten biggest clonotypes.

Worth noting for this clone: No cognate antigen has been identified for it. The CDR3 goes on 3 residues after the read ends, and that part is filled in from the germline J gene.

The CDR3 has 14 amino acids, counting the end cysteine and phenylalanine. Only the CDR3 bases that were read are kept: 33 of them, in frame from base 1. A distance of 7 bases separates the germline ends of V and J, which lose 1 base and 1 base respectively. In the germline V gene (reference sequence), CDR1 corresponds to DFQATT and CDR2 to SNEGSKA. Every participant had a single incident cervical HPV16 infection, and women with prevalent HPV16 infections were excluded. Cervical HPV DNA was detected with MY09/MY11 PCR, and genotyping was done by dot-blot hybridization. Approximately 15 mL of heparinized blood were centrifuged, and the buffy coat was aliquoted, frozen at -30°C, then stored at -80°C. QIAGEN kits were used to extract genomic DNA from the buffy coat specimens.

Material for sequencing was blood buffy coat. The sequence was collected from a woman aged 18 to 75 with a cervical HPV16 infection that either progressed to CIN3+ or cleared (not recorded which). The chain links TRBV20-1 with TRBJ2-2; D gene: possibly TRBD2, on 6 matching bases. The CDR3 here reads CSARVSGNTGELFF. The CDR3 DNA, read in part, is TGCAGTGCTAGAGTTAGCGGGAACACCGGGGAG.